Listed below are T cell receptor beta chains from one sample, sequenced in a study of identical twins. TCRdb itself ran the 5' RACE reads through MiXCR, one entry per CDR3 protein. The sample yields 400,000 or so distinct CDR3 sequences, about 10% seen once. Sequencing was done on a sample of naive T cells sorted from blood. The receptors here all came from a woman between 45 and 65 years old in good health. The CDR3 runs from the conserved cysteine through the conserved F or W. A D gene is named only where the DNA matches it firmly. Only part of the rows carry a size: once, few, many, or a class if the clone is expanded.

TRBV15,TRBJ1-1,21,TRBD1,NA,CATSRGVRWRGRASRNTEAFF,TGTGCCACCAGCAGAGGTGTTAGGTGGAGGGGGCGAGCATCTAGGAACACTGAAGCTTTCTTT
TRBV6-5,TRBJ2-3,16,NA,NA,CASTAPRGSGTDTQYF,TGTGCCAGCACCGCTCCAAGGGGGTCAGGCACAGATACGCAGTATTTT
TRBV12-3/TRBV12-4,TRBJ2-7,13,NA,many,CASSFPTSYEQYF,TGTGCCAGCAGTTTCCCGACCTCCTACGAGCAGTACTTC
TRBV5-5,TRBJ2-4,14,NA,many,CASSLGHLGNIQYF,TGTGCCAGCAGCCTGGGGCACCTTGGGAACATTCAGTACTTC
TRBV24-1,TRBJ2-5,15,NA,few,CATSEGFYRAETQYF,TGTGCCACCAGTGAGGGTTTCTACAGGGCAGAGACCCAGTACTTC
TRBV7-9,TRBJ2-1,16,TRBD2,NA,CASTELAGLTYNEQFF,TGTGCCAGCACCGAGCTAGCGGGGCTAACCTACAATGAGCAGTTCTTC
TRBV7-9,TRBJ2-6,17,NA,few,CASRPRILSSGANVLTF,TGTGCCAGCAGGCCACGGATTCTAAGCTCTGGGGCCAACGTCCTGACTTTC
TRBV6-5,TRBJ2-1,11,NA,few,CASRDTSQQFF,TGTGCCAGCAGGGATACTAGCCAGCAGTTCTTC
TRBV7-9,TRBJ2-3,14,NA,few,CASSLGPTTDTQYF,TGTGCCAGCAGCTTAGGGCCCACAACGGATACGCAGTATTTT
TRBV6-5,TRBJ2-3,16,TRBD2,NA,CASSYGLAVSTDTQYF,TGTGCCAGCAGTTACGGGCTAGCGGTTAGCACAGATACGCAGTATTTT
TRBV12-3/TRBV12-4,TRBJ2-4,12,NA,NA,CASSSAKNIQYF,TGTGCCAGCAGTTCGGCCAAAAACATTCAGTACTTC
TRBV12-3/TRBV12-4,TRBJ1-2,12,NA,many,CASTEGPIGYTF,TGTGCCAGCACCGAGGGGCCAATCGGCTACACCTTC
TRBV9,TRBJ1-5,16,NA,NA,CASSVLWVEDTGPQHF,TGTGCCAGCAGCGTACTCTGGGTAGAGGACACAGGACCCCAGCATTTT
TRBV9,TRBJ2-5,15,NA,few,CASSVGQIKQETQYF,TGTGCCAGCAGCGTAGGACAGATTAAACAAGAGACCCAGTACTTC
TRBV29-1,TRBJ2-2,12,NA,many,CSVEWRVGELFF,TGCAGCGTTGAATGGAGAGTCGGGGAGCTGTTTTTT
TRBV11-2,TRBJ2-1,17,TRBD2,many,CASSSLGAGGPYNEQFF,TGTGCCAGCAGCTCCCTCGGGGCGGGAGGCCCCTACAATGAGCAGTTCTTC
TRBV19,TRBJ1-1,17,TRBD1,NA,CASKSLRDSVMNTEAFF,TGTGCCAGTAAATCCCTACGGGACAGTGTTATGAACACTGAAGCTTTCTTT
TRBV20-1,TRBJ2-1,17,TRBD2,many,CSARDFSLTSGRDEQFF,TGCAGTGCTAGAGATTTTTCCCTGACTAGCGGGAGAGATGAGCAGTTCTTC
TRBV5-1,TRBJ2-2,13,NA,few,CASRSGGTGELFF,TGCGCCAGCAGAAGTGGGGGCACCGGGGAGCTGTTTTTT
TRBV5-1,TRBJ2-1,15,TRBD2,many,CASSLELAGRNEQFF,TGCGCCAGCAGCTTGGAACTAGCGGGACGTAATGAGCAGTTCTTC
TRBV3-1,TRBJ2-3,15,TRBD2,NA,CASTLTAGGLDTQYF,TGTGCCAGCACCTTAACAGCGGGAGGGCTCGATACGCAGTATTTT
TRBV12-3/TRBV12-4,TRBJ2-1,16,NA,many,CASSLSYAGRYNEQFF,TGTGCCAGCAGTTTAAGTTACGCGGGACGTTACAATGAGCAGTTCTTC
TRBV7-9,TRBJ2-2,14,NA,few,CASSLARFGGELFF,TGTGCCAGCAGCTTAGCGCGCTTTGGCGGGGAGCTGTTTTTT
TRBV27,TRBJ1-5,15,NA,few,CASSLSLTSNQPQHF,TGTGCCAGCAGTTTGAGTTTGACAAGCAATCAGCCCCAGCATTTT
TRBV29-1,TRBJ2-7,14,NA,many,CSVEVAGSSYEQYF,TGCAGCGTTGAAGTGGCAGGTAGCTCCTACGAGCAGTACTTC
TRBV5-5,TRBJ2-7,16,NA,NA,CASSLASAGPPGEQYF,TGTGCCAGCAGCTTGGCCTCGGCAGGGCCTCCTGGTGAGCAGTACTTC
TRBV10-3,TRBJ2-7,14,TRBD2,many,CAIKPGGLNYEQYF,TGTGCCATCAAACCGGGAGGCTTGAACTACGAGCAGTACTTC
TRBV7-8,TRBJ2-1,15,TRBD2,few,CASSSGTSNPNEQFF,TGTGCCAGCAGCTCGGGGACTAGCAACCCCAATGAGCAGTTCTTC
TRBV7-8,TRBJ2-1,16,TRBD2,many,CASSQAPAGVYNEQFF,TGTGCCAGCAGCCAAGCGCCGGCGGGAGTGTACAATGAGCAGTTCTTC
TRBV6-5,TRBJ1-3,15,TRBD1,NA,CASRPQGYSGNTIYF,TGTGCCAGCAGGCCACAGGGGTACTCTGGAAACACCATATATTTT
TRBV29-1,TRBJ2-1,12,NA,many,CSVGHLEREQFF,TGCAGCGTTGGCCATCTAGAGCGAGAGCAGTTCTTC
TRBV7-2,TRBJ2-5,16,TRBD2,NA,CASRVTSGRPEETQYF,TGTGCCAGCAGAGTCACTAGCGGGAGACCCGAAGAGACCCAGTACTTC
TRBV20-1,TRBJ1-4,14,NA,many,CSAPVRRTNEKLFF,TGCAGTGCCCCGGTGAGGAGAACTAATGAAAAACTGTTTTTT
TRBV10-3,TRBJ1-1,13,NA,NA,CAIRSLEGTEAFF,TGTGCCATCAGAAGCCTAGAGGGCACTGAAGCTTTCTTT
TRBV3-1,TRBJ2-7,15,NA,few,CASSLGPAGRYEQYF,TGTGCCAGCAGCCTCGGACCAGCCGGTCGATACGAGCAGTACTTC